The next 2 T cell receptor beta chains were all read from a single sample in a study of identical twins. TCRdb reprocessed the 5' RACE reads via MiXCR and lists one record per CDR3 protein. The table shows about 730,000 distinct CDR3 sequences, with about 20% occurring only once. Another study also made use of these data, one on T cells expressing NK-cell markers.

Source material: PBMCs. The receptors originated from a woman younger than 35 in good health.

The chain has TRBV5-8 and TRBJ2-1; D unclear. CDR3 size: 17 residues. CDR1 is SGHTS, CDR2 YDEGEE, per germline. V lost 6 bases and J lost 6, with 25 bases in between. This CDR3 is CASISNTSPGHSNEQFF. CDR3 sequence (DNA): TGTGCCAGCATCTCGAATACCAGCCCCGGCCACAGCAATGAGCAGTTCTTC.

The J gene is TRBJ2-7, the V gene TRBV7-6; 7 nucleotides align to TRBD2. The CDR3 contains 19 residues. Per germline, CDR1 SGHVS and CDR2 FNYEAQ. Trimming at V came to 4 bases and at J to 4 bases, leaving 22 bases not matched to a gene. The DNA for the CDR3 is TGTGCCAGCAGCTCCGTCATCAGGGCGAGACGGGGGGAACGATACGAGCAGTACTTC. Its protein is CASSSVIRARRGERYEQYF.